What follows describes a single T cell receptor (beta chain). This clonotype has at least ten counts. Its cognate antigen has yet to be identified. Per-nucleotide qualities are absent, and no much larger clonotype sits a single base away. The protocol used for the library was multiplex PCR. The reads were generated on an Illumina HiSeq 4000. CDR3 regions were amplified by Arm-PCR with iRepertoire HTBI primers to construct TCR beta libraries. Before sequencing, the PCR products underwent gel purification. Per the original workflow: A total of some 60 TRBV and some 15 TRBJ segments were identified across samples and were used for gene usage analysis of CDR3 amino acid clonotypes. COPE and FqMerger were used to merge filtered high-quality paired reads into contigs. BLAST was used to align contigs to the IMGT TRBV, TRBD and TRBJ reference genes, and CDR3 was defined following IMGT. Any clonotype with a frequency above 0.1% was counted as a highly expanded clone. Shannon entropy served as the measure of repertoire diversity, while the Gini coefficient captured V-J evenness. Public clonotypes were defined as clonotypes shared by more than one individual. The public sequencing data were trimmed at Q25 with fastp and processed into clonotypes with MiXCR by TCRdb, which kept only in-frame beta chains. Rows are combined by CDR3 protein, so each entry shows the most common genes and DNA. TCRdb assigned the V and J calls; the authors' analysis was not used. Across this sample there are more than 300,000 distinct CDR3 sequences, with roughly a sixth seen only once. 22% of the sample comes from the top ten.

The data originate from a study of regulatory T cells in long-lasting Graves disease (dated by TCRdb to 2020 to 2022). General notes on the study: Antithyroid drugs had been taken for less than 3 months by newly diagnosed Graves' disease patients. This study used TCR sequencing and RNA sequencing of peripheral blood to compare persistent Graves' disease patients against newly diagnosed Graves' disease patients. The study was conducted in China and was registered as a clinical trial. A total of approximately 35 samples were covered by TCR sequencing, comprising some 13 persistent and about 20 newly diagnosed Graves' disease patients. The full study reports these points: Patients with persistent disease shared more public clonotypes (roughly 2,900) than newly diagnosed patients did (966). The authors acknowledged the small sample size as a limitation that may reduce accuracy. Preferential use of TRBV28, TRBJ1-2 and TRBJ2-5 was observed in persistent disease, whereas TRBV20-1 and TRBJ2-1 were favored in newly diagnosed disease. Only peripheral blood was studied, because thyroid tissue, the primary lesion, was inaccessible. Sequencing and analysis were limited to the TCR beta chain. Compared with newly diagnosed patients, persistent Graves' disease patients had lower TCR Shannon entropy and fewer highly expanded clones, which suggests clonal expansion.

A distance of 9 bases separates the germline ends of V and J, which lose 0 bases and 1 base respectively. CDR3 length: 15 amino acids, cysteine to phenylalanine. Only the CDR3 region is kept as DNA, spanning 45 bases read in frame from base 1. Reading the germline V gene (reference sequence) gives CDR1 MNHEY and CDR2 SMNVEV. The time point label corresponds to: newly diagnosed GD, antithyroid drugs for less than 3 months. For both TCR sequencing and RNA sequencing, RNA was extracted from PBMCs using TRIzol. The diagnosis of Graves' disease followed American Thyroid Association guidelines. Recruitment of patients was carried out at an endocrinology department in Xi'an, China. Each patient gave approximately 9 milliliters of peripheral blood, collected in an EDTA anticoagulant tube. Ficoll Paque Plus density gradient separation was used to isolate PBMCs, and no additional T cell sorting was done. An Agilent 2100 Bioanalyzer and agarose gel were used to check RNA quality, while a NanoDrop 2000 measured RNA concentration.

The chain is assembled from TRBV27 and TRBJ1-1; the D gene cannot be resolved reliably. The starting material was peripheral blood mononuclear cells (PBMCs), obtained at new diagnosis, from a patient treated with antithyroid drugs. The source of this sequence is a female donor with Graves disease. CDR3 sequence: CASSLSVPGNTEAFF. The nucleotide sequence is TGTGCCAGCAGTTTATCGGTCCCGGGGAACACTGAAGCTTTCTTT.